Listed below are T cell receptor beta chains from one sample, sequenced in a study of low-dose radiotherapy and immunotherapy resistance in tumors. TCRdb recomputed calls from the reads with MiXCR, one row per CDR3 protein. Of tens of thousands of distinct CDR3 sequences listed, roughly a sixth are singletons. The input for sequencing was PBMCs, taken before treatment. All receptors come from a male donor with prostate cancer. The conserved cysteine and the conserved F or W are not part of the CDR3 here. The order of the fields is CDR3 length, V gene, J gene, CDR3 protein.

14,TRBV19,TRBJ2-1,ASIGGGARNYNEQF
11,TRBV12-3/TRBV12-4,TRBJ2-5,ASSLTVKETQY
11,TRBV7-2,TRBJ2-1,ASSLVAGGPPF
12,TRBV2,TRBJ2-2,ASIDSANTGELF
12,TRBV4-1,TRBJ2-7,ASSHETGGMAQY
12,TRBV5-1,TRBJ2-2,ASSIEGADGELF
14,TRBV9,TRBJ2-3,ASSVELAGARDTQY
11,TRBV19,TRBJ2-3,ASSIDLTAAQY
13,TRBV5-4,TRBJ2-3,ASSSATGAADTQY
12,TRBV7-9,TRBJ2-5,ASSEWTSQETQY